Below, 8 T cell receptor beta chains from the same sample are listed, as sequenced in a study of PD-L1 blockade in urothelial cancer (dated by TCRdb to about 2017). In the paper's terms, the time point label means: peripheral blood 6 weeks after treatment start. Library preparation was by the immunoSEQ multiplex PCR assay. TCRdb retrieved this table from immuneACCESS and kept in-frame rearrangements only. Not all clones are present; in checked studies, unresolved V genes account for under half, and no reason is known for the remainder. The sample table lists about 30,000 clones, about 88% of them with a count of one. The top ten constitute about 8% of the sample. The sequencing used PBMCs, collected around atezolizumab (anti-PD-L1) treatment. All receptors come from an elderly man with urothelial cancer.

This clone was detected only once. V and J are TRBV7-8 and TRBJ2-3; 8 bases are shared with TRBD2. After removal of 5 bases from V and 5 bases from J, the junction contained 9 bases not matched to a gene. The germline gives CDR1 SGHVS, CDR2 FQNEAQ. CDR3 size: 15 residues. Here the CDR3 reads CASSDPGLGVDTQYF. The CDR3 DNA follows: TGTGCCAGCAGCGATCCGGGACTAGGAGTAGATACGCAGTATTTT. Full variable domain (outside the CDR3, taken from reference TRBV7-8 and TRBJ2-3): GAGVSQSPRYKVAKRGQDVALRCDPISGHVSLFWYQQALGQGPEFLTYFQNEAQLDKSGLPSDRFFAERPEGSVSTLKIQRTQQEDSAVYLCASSDPGLGVDTQYFGPGTRLTVL.

This clone was detected only a few times. The rearrangement uses TRBV28 and TRBJ2-7; 9 nucleotides line up with TRBD1. The CDR3 extends over 14 amino acids. Per the germline V gene, CDR1 is MDHEN and CDR2 is SYDVKM. V lost 6 bases to trimming and J lost 2 bases; unmatched junction nucleotides: 5. This CDR3 reads CASRPGQGTYEQYF. CDR3 bases: TGTGCCAGCAGACCGGGACAGGGTACCTACGAGCAGTACTTC.

The chain joins TRBV15 to TRBJ2-2, with TRBD1 identical over 10 bases. The CDR3 runs 16 residues. Germline assignment: CDR1 LNHNV and CDR2 YYDKDF (reference sequence). J lost 3 bases, V lost 5 bases, and 6 bases had no gene match. CDR3 bases: TGTGCCACCAGCGCAGACAGGGGGCTGTACACCGGGGAGCTGTTTTTT. Translated: CATSADRGLYTGELFF.

V gene TRBV19 combines with J gene TRBJ2-6, with D perhaps matching TRBD1 (6 bases). Germline V lookup: CDR1 LNHDA, CDR2 SQIVND (reference sequence). Trimming shortened V by 7 bases and J by 1 base, and 17 bases separated the two germline ends. The length of the CDR3 is 17 residues. CDR3 nucleotides: TGTGCCAGTACTCCTAACGGTCAGGGGTCTGGGGCCAACGTCCTGACTTTC. It codes for CASTPNGQGSGANVLTF.

In DNA, the CDR3 is TGTGCCAGCTTCCGGACAGGGTCGGACTATGGCTACACCTTC. It codes for CASFRTGSDYGYTF. This chain links TRBV7-2 with TRBJ1-2, with 8 bases aligning to TRBD1. V lost 8 bases to trimming and J lost 3 bases; unmatched junction nucleotides: 8. The germline V gene has CDR1 SGHTA and CDR2 FQGNSA. This CDR3 comprises 14 residues. The whole variable domain, filled in from reference TRBV7-2 and TRBJ1-2, reads GAGVSQSPSNKVTEKGKDVELRCDPISGHTALYWYRQSLGQGLEFLIYFQGNSAPDKSGLPSDRFSAERTGGSVSTLTIQRTQQEDSAVYLCASFRTGSDYGYTFGSGTRLTVV.

This sequence joins TRBV19 and TRBJ2-3, with D perhaps TRBD2 (5 bases). The CDR3 consists of 14 residues. Trimming took off 4 bases at V and 6 bases at J, with 14 bases between the two ends. Germline V gene lookup returns CDR1 LNHDA and CDR2 SQIVND (reference sequence). The CDR3 here is CASSNEGSGDTQYF. Here the CDR3 DNA reads TGTGCCAGTAGTAATGAGGGCTCCGGCGATACGCAGTATTTT.

The V call is TRBV5-1, the J call TRBJ2-1; TRBD2 matches 12 bases. The junction had 4 bases not matched to a gene; V was cut back by 2 bases and J by 4 bases. The CDR3 has 16 amino acids. The germline V gene has CDR1 SGHRS and CDR2 YFSETQ. CDR3 protein: CASSFGTSGRYNEQFF. In DNA, the CDR3 is TGCGCCAGCAGCTTCGGCACTAGCGGGAGGTACAATGAGCAGTTCTTC.

Only one count was recorded for this clone. The chain carries TRBV23-1 and TRBJ1-1; 9 nucleotides match TRBD1. TRBV23-1 is an open reading frame, and its role is uncertain. V was pared by 2 bases and J by 7 bases, with 11 bases of the junction left unmatched. The CDR3 length is 16 residues. CDR3 sequence reads: CASSQGYRGLLFEAFF. Here the CDR3 DNA reads TGCGCCAGCAGTCAAGGTTACAGGGGGCTCCTTTTTGAAGCTTTCTTT.